This T cell receptor beta chain was recorded in a study of T cell repertoires in cytomegalovirus infection (dated by TCRdb to the late 2010s). Study-level background: Donor HLA type was relevant to the analysis, because carriage of CMV infection together with the matching HLA type was indicated by public TCR beta signatures. What the authors observed across the whole study: In both this cohort and an independent cohort of under 450 donors, the cumulative frequency of public TCR beta family members distinguished carriers of CMV infection plus the relevant HLA type. The ex vivo response was dominated by HLA-C-restricted CMV-specific TCR beta clonotypes, which also provided the single most frequent clonotype in two of eight donors.

A few counts support this clonotype. Its antigen is still unknown. Base qualities are not provided; no much larger clone lies one nucleotide away. Sequenced using an Illumina HiSeq 1500. Starting from the raw public reads, TCRdb applied fastp trimming at Q25, assembled clones with MiXCR and retained in-frame beta chains. Rows with one shared CDR3 protein collapse into an entry with the most common genes and DNA. Here the sample has approximately 490,000 distinct CDR3 sequences; around 11% occur a single time. Of the sample, about 9.4% falls within the top ten clones. The CDR1 and CDR2 encoded by the germline V gene (reference sequence) are LNHDA and SQIVND. From the cysteine up to the phenylalanine, the CDR3 has a length of 12 residues. Just the 36-base CDR3 DNA is kept, in frame starting at base 1. Deletion took 1 base off V and 8 bases off J, with a span of 8 bases between the germline ends.

Recombination joined TRBV19 with TRBJ1-2; the D gene assignment is ambiguous. The sequencing sample was made of PBMCs. This TCR came from a human donor in good health (CMV status not recorded). Some clones in this sample may be carry-over from other donors' samples. The DNA sequence is TGTGCCAGTAGTATAGGCACGGGCGGCTACACCTTC. Translated, it gives CASSIGTGGYTF.